Included here is one TCR beta chain sequence, with context. Antigen: not known. This record belongs to a study of T-cell memory formation after mild COVID-19. Points from the study as a whole: Largely, contracting CD4+ clones fell within CM and EM, and contracting CD8+ clones within EMRA.

TCRdb re-analysed the 5' RACE reads in MiXCR, keeping a single row per CDR3 protein. This table has 250,000 or so distinct CDR3 sequences, over 15% appearing once. This CDR3 comprises 14 residues. The ends were cut back, 5 bases at V and 4 bases at J, with 13 bases in the middle. CDR1 is SGHVS and CDR2 is FNYEAQ in the germline V gene. The genes are TRBV7-6 and TRBJ2-3; D perhaps matches TRBD2 (5 bases). The TCR was taken from a man aged 18 to 29 who had mild COVID-19 (a few samples of this study predate the infection). Cell type and time point are not known. Source material: PBMCs or a T cell subset sorted from them (not recorded which). In DNA, the CDR3 is TGTGCCAGCAGCCTAGGCCCAGCGGCAGATACGCAGTATTTT. This translates into CASSLGPAADTQYF.